This T cell receptor beta chain was profiled in a study of graft-versus-host responses after intestinal transplantation. V dropped 4 bases and J dropped 6 bases, with 18 bases sitting between them. The CDR3 spans 16 residues. The V gene's germline CDR1 is KGHSH and CDR2 LQKENI. Concerning this clone itself: Its antigen is not known.

General study results and limits: Recipient marrow showed GvH clones, some seen first in ileum or blood. Early post-transplant HvG declines tracked with peak circulating GvH clone levels.

TCRdb keeps only in-frame clones here, not all; method: immunoSEQ multiplex PCR. This repertoire shows around 100,000 clones, roughly 91% found once; its top ten account for about 0.18%. The sample was unstimulated CD4+ T cells sorted from spleen or lymph node cells, taken before transplant. The chain has TRBV18 and TRBJ2-2; the D is unclear. This TCR was sampled from a human donor who was the organ donor for an intestinal transplant. The CDR3 DNA is TGTGCCAGCTCACAGTCGGGTAGTTTCGACCCCGGGGAGCTGTTTTTT. Translation: CASSQSGSFDPGELFF.